This T cell receptor beta chain came from a study of regulatory T cells in long-lasting Graves disease. Study context: Disease was considered persistent Graves' disease after over 5 years of antithyroid drugs (with positive TSH receptor antibodies). Study-level findings and limits: A limited number of samples was an acknowledged limitation. Persistent patients shared more public clonotypes (around 2,500) than new patients (approximately 900).

Arm-PCR with iRepertoire HTBI primers amplified the CDR3 regions for these TCR beta libraries. Each CDR3 protein is one row after TCRdb ran MiXCR on the multiplex PCR reads. Of about 470,000 distinct CDR3 sequences listed, around 21% were seen once; the top ten hold 7.8%. To note about this clonotype: Its specificity is unknown.

Specified time point: persistent/refractory GD, antithyroid drugs over 5 years with positive TRAb. Construction of the TCR library relied on RNA isolated from PBMCs. The starting material was peripheral blood mononuclear cells (PBMCs), obtained when the disease was refractory, from a patient treated with antithyroid drugs. The clonotype originates from a female donor with Graves disease.

The CDR3 protein is CASSPPGLAAVNEQFF. CDR3 bases: TGTGCCAGCAGCCCCCCGGGACTAGCGGCGGTCAATGAGCAGTTCTTC. The chain has TRBV14 and TRBJ2-1; 11 bases line up with TRBD2. Germline V lookup: CDR1 SGHDN, CDR2 FVKESK. The CDR3 contains 16 residues. V lost 4 bases, J lost 6 bases, and 8 bases stayed unmatched.